In its sample, the clone carrying this T cell receptor beta chain was seen many times. The data were obtained in a study of blood T cell repertoires in COVID-19. Study-wide context: Some COVID-19 samples were acute and others convalescent; all came from the United States, Italy and Spain. The cDNA or gDNA used as material had been derived from T cells, B-cell-depleted T cells, or PBMCs.

Source study methods: Amplifying reference gene primers gave estimates of nucleated cell counts. The method was immunoSEQ multiplex PCR; TCRdb's version includes in-frame clones alone and lacks a portion of them. That table is the source of V, J and clone size, and D and trimming were worked out from the DNA. The sample includes some 80,000 clones, around three quarters seen only once; the top ten take around 20%. The CDR3 runs 14 residues. Trimming removed 10 bases from V and 1 base from J, with 17 bases in between. Germline V lookup: CDR1 MNHNY, CDR2 SVGAGI (reference sequence). The specimen was peripheral blood. The chain links TRBV6-6 to TRBJ2-7; TRBD1 is a possible D gene (6 bases). This clonotype originated in a woman aged 80 or over with active or convalescent COVID-19. CDR3 sequence: CAIRGTPRSYEQYF. The CDR3 DNA reads TGTGCCATCAGAGGGACACCGCGATCCTACGAGCAGTACTTC.